Following are 24 T cell receptor beta chains from one sample sequenced in a study of blood T cell repertoires in COVID-19. The data were produced by immunoSEQ multiplex PCR, yet TCRdb's version contains in-frame clones alone and is incomplete. The table shows approximately 150,000 clones, with around 87% occurring only once. Material for sequencing was peripheral blood. The source of these receptors is a man in his forties or fifties who had recovered from COVID-19.

This chain links TRBV6-2 or TRBV6-3 with TRBJ1-1, with D possibly matching TRBD1 (5 bases). With 2 bases removed from V and 7 bases from J, the gap between germline ends came to 11 bases. From germline, CDR1 is MNHEY and CDR2 SVGEGT. CDR3 length equals 13 residues. In DNA, the CDR3 is TGTGCCAGCAGTTACCGGGGGATTAATGAAGCTTTCTTT. Residues: CASSYRGINEAFF.

V and J are TRBV4-3 and TRBJ1-6, with 7 bases identical to TRBD1. V dropped 0 bases and J dropped 7; count of bases not matched to a gene: 6. Germline V CDR1 and CDR2: LGHNA, YSLEER. The CDR3 has 16 residues. The CDR3 reads CASSQDYAGGNSPLHF. CDR3 coding DNA: TGCGCCAGCAGCCAAGATTACGCAGGGGGAAATTCACCCCTCCACTTT.

The rearrangement links TRBV6-5 to TRBJ2-7; perhaps TRBD1 as D (6 bases). V was pared by 2 bases and J by 1 base, with 12 bases between. CDR1 and CDR2 from the germline V gene are MNHEY and SVGAGI. This CDR3 is 15 amino acids long. In nucleotides, the CDR3 is TGTGCCAGCAGTTACGCGGCAGGGGCGTCCTACGAGCAGTACTTC. Its translation: CASSYAAGASYEQYF.

The chain couples TRBV5-8 to TRBJ2-7, with D hard to call. The CDR3 covers 12 residues. Germline V gene data show CDR1 as SGHTS and CDR2 as YDEGEE. Trimming removed 3 bases at V and 0 bases at J, with 4 bases between. DNA for the CDR3: TGTGCCAGCAGCTGGAGCTCCTACGAGCAGTACTTC. Residues: CASSWSSYEQYF.

The gene calls are TRBV27 and TRBJ2-7; D is possibly TRBD2 (5 bases). V gave up 8 bases and J gave up 6 bases, with 20 bases separating them. Germline V lookup: CDR1 MNHEY, CDR2 SMNVEV (reference sequence). The CDR3 runs to 14 residues. CDR3 sequence (DNA): TGTGCCAGCCGACCCGGGGTCAAGGCTTCCGAGCAGTACTTC. Residues: CASRPGVKASEQYF.

The chain links TRBV7-2 to TRBJ2-5; 9 bases match TRBD1. The V segment lost 1 base and the J segment 9 bases; nucleotides outside the gene matches: 6. CDR3 length: 14 residues. The germline CDR1 and CDR2 sequences are SGHTA and FQGNSA. Written as DNA, the CDR3 is TGTGCCAGCAGCTTAGGACAGGGGGGGAGGGCCCAGTACTTC. Amino acid sequence: CASSLGQGGRAQYF.

V and J are TRBV19 and TRBJ2-5, with 16 bases aligning to TRBD2. This CDR3 comprises 19 residues. V was clipped by 5 bases and J by 2 bases; unmatched bases: 11. Per germline, CDR1 LNHDA and CDR2 SQIVND (reference sequence). The CDR3 spells CASSPQGLAGGLGQETQYF. DNA of the CDR3: TGTGCCAGTAGTCCCCAGGGACTAGCGGGGGGGCTGGGGCAAGAGACCCAGTACTTC.

Note on this clone: The sample holds other DNA sequences that translate to the same CDR3. This chain links TRBV3-1 (or the pseudogene TRBV3-2) with TRBJ1-3, with a weak D call TRBD1 (5 bases). The CDR3 has 15 amino acids. Trimming stripped 4 bases from V and 0 bases from J, with 10 bases between. Germline V gene data show CDR1 as LGHDT and CDR2 as YNNKEL (reference sequence). In nucleotides, the CDR3 is TGTGCCAGCAGCCTGGGGCAGAGCTCTGGAAACACCATATATTTT. This codes for CASSLGQSSGNTIYF.

The V call is TRBV9, the J call TRBJ2-3, with TRBD2 matching over 7 bases. With 4 bases clipped from V and 1 base from J, the junction kept 3 bases outside the gene matches. This CDR3 region has 14 residues. Germline lookup yields CDR1 SGDLS and CDR2 YYNGEE. For the CDR3, the DNA is TGTGCCAGCAGCACCAGCGGGGGCACAGATACGCAGTATTTT. Amino acid sequence: CASSTSGGTDTQYF.

Regarding this clone: A junction boundary mismatches the germline segment, possibly from a read error. This chain joins TRBV27 and TRBJ2-1, with 14 bases lining up with TRBD2. This CDR3 has 13 amino acids. Germline V gene sequence: CDR1 MNHEY, CDR2 SMNVEV (reference sequence). CDR3 in amino acids: CASSYPGLAGEIF. CDR3 in DNA: TGTGCCAGCAGTTATCCGGGACTAGCGGGGGAAATCTTC.

The chain's CDR3 is CAWSAQKGTGYFF. The CDR3 region has the DNA TGTGCCTGGAGCGCACAGAAGGGGACAGGGTACTTCTTT. The chain combines TRBV30 with TRBJ1-1; 9 bases agree with TRBD1. From germline, CDR1 is GTSNPN and CDR2 SVGIG (reference sequence). V trimming: 3 bases; J trimming: 14 bases; junction bases outside the gene matches: 13. CDR3 size: 13 residues.

The rearrangement links TRBV9 to TRBJ2-3, with TRBD2 identical over 11 bases. CDR1 and CDR2 from the germline V gene are SGDLS and YYNGEE. Trimming took 0 bases from V and 3 from J; bases not matched to a gene: 6. The CDR3 contains 17 residues. CDR3 DNA sequence: TGTGCCAGCAGCGTAGGGGTAGCGGGGGGGCCAACAGATACGCAGTATTTT. It yields the protein CASSVGVAGGPTDTQYF.

This clone was seen only a few times. The chain joins TRBV27 to TRBJ1-2; 9 bases are a match to TRBD1. V was clipped by 3 bases and J by 4 bases; unmatched bases: 6. The CDR3 runs 15 residues. Looked up from germline, CDR1 is MNHEY and CDR2 is SMNVEV (reference sequence). In nucleotides, the CDR3 is TGTGCCAGCAGTTTCGCCGGACAGGGGACCTATGGCTACACCTTC. Its protein product is CASSFAGQGTYGYTF.

The chain couples TRBV2 to TRBJ1-2; possible D gene TRBD1, 6 bases. The germline V gene has CDR1 SNHLY and CDR2 FYNNEI. This CDR3 region has 13 residues. V lost 7 bases, J lost 3 bases, and 12 bases lay in between. Here the CDR3 DNA reads TGTGCCAGCACAACCGGGACACACTATGGCTACACCTTC. It yields the protein CASTTGTHYGYTF.

This clone has only a few counts. The chain joins TRBV2 to TRBJ1-1; D not certain. CDR1 and CDR2 (germline): SNHLY, FYNNEI. The germline V and J ends were trimmed by 6 bases and 2 bases, with 16 bases remaining between them. The CDR3 contains 15 residues. The CDR3 bases are TGTGCCAGCAGCTCTTCGGCGGCGGTTAACACTGAAGCTTTCTTT. It specifies CASSSSAAVNTEAFF.

A few counts support this clone. The chain uses TRBV7-9 and TRBJ1-1; 11 positions match TRBD1. CDR1 SEHNR and CDR2 FQNEAQ come from the germline V gene (reference sequence). This CDR3 contains 15 residues. J gave up 4 bases and V 2 bases, and 3 bases lay outside the gene matches. Here the CDR3 reads CASSLQGTGGTEAFF. The CDR3 DNA is TGTGCCAGCAGCTTACAAGGGACAGGGGGCACTGAAGCTTTCTTT.

CDR3 nucleotide sequence: TGTGCCAGCAGCTTGGTTCGCGCTGAAGCTTTCTTT. Encoded protein: CASSLVRAEAFF. The chain recombines TRBV5-6 with TRBJ1-1; D is ambiguous. Germline CDR1 and CDR2: SGHDT and YYEEEE. V was trimmed by 0 bases and J by 6 bases, leaving 6 bases between them. The CDR3 is 12 residues long.

The chain recombines TRBV2 with TRBJ2-7; 8 nucleotides align to TRBD1. Germline V CDR1 and CDR2: SNHLY, FYNNEI. CDR3 size: 15 residues. With 3 bases clipped from V and 3 bases from J, the junction kept 7 bases outside the gene matches. CDR3 nucleotide sequence: TGTGCCAGCAGTGAGGGGCAGGGGGCTATCTACGAGCAGTACTTC. This sequence encodes CASSEGQGAIYEQYF.

This clone was counted a few times. The chain uses TRBV7-9 and TRBJ2-1; TRBD2 matches at 7 bases. V was pared by 2 bases and J by 6 bases, with 13 bases of the junction left unmatched. The length of the CDR3 is 17 residues. Germline values: CDR1 SEHNR, CDR2 FQNEAQ (reference sequence). CDR3 in amino acids: CASSLTWGRDPSNEQFF. For the CDR3, the DNA is TGTGCCAGCAGCTTAACATGGGGGAGGGATCCCTCCAATGAGCAGTTCTTC.

The V call is TRBV12-5, the J call TRBJ2-7; the D gene is possibly TRBD1 (6 bases). V lost 5 bases and J 6 bases, leaving 17 bases between the germline ends. CDR3 length: 14 residues. The germline V gene has CDR1 LGHNT and CDR2 FRNRAP. The CDR3 loop is CASGTGQLNSEQYF. In DNA, the CDR3 is TGTGCTAGTGGTACCGGACAGCTCAACTCCGAGCAGTACTTC.

The chain couples TRBV27 to TRBJ2-3, with 8 bases matching TRBD2. J was trimmed by 2 bases and V by 8 bases; bases with no gene match: 9. Germline CDR1 is MNHEY and CDR2 is SMNVEV (reference sequence). The CDR3 covers 15 residues. The CDR3 here is CASRISGAPTDTQYF. Here the CDR3 DNA reads TGTGCCAGCCGTATTAGCGGGGCCCCCACAGATACGCAGTATTTT.

The rearrangement joins TRBV10-3 to TRBJ2-2; 11 bases match TRBD1. J lost 6 bases, V lost 5 bases, and 2 bases had no gene match. This CDR3 contains 14 residues. The V gene's germline CDR1 is ENHRY and CDR2 SYGVKD. The CDR3 protein is CAISRDRGAGELFF. In nucleotides, the CDR3 is TGTGCCATCAGTCGGGACAGGGGGGCCGGGGAGCTGTTTTTT.

The chain carries TRBV12-1 and TRBJ1-2; the DNA was not used to check the table's D call, TRBD1. TRBV12-1 is assigned pseudogene status. This CDR3 is 15 amino acids long. CDR3 in amino acids: CASRSQGPGNYGYTF. In nucleotides, the CDR3 is TGTGCCAGCAGGAGTCAGGGGCCGGGGAACTATGGCTACACCTTC.

The V gene is TRBV7-9, the J gene TRBJ2-5; 8 nucleotides align to TRBD2. Germline CDR1 and CDR2: SEHNR and FQNEAQ (reference sequence). The junction had 10 bases not matched to a gene; V was cut back by 5 bases and J by 5 bases. CDR3 length: 15 residues. The CDR3 spells CASSADGTRIETQYF. CDR3 in DNA: TGTGCCAGCAGCGCCGACGGGACTAGGATTGAGACCCAGTACTTC.